Given below is one T cell receptor beta chain in context. The antigen is undetermined. Other DNA sequences from this sample encode an identical CDR3 as well. These data originate in a study of shared clonotypes between healthy human individuals. The CDR3 loop spans 14 amino acids. The V gene end was trimmed by 5 bases and the J gene end by 1 base; junction bases not matched to a gene: 0. The V gene's germline CDR1 is SGHTA and CDR2 FQGTGA. Study observations and caveats: About 4.5% of naive CD4 clonotypes were common to a handful of donors.

Profiled with immunoSEQ multiplex PCR; TCRdb holds only in-frame clones, not every one. The table shows around 2,000,000 clones, with roughly 95% occurring only once. It was CD45RO-negative cells, positively selected for CCR7, that made up naive CD8 cells, with terminally differentiated effector memory CD45RA+ cells excluded. Donors comprised healthy HIV-negative adults lacking recent acute infections or vaccinations. This clonotype was sampled from a man aged 18 to 30 in good health. The sample was naive CD8+ T cells sorted from blood. J is TRBJ2-3 and V is TRBV7-3; TRBD2 agrees at 10 bases. Here the CDR3 reads CASSLAGGTDTQYF. The DNA of the CDR3 is TGTGCCAGCAGCCTAGCGGGGGGCACAGATACGCAGTATTTT.